This T cell receptor (beta chain) was recovered during a study of blood T cell repertoires in COVID-19. Trimming shortened V by 3 bases and J by 0 bases, and 6 bases separated the two germline ends. This CDR3 contains 13 residues. Germline V gene sequence: CDR1 DFQATT, CDR2 SNEGSKA (reference sequence). Libraries were prepared by immunoSEQ multiplex PCR; TCRdb keeps only in-frame clonotypes and omits some of them. This repertoire shows about 190,000 clones, around 80% found once; its top ten account for under 15%. Sequencing was done on a sample of peripheral blood. The TCR comes from a woman in her fifties or sixties with acute or convalescent COVID-19. This sequence joins TRBV20-1 and TRBJ1-5, with D unclear. CDR3 loop: CSASGYSNQPQHF. The CDR3 coding sequence is TGCAGTGCTAGTGGTTATAGCAATCAGCCCCAGCATTTT.